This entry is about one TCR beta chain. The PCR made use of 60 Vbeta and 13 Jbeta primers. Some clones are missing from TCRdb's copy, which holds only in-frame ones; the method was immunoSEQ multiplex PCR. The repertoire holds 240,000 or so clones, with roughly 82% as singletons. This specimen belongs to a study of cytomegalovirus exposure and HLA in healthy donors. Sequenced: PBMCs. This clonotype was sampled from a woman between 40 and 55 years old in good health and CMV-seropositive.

For the CDR3, the DNA is TGTGCCAGCAGCCCGGAAAGCGGAGACGAGCAGTACTTC. This gives the protein CASSPESGDEQYF. The chain links TRBV7-9 to TRBJ2-7; tentative D call: TRBD2 (5 bases). CDR1 and CDR2 (germline): SEHNR, FQNEAQ (reference sequence). V lost 5 bases and J lost 5, with 13 bases in between. The CDR3 runs to 13 residues.